The source of this T cell receptor beta chain is a study of human T cells and chemical hapten exposure. This clonotype was seen many times. TCRdb reprocessed the RACE reads via MiXCR and lists one record per CDR3 protein. The data contain approximately 97,000 distinct CDR3 sequences, about an eighth of them seen just once; the ten biggest clones take up 3% to 4%. The time point here: patch test 2, 6 weeks after DPC sensitization. Treatment of the sample: therapeutic diphenylcyclopropenone sensitization with weekly scalp DPC. Trimming took off 1 base at V and 0 bases at J, with 12 bases between the two ends. The CDR3 runs to 16 residues. Germline V CDR1 and CDR2: SEHNR, FQNEAQ (reference sequence).

The sequence derives from a woman aged 40 to 49 with alopecia areata. Some clones in this sample may be carry-over from other donors' samples. This sample comprised whole blood, obtained in connection with sensitization to the hapten diphenylcyclopropenone (DPC). The chain recombines TRBV7-9 with TRBJ1-1, with D tentatively TRBD1 (6 bases). The CDR3 sequence is CASSLGAGVMNTEAFF. The CDR3 DNA reads as TGTGCCAGCAGCTTAGGGGCAGGGGTAATGAACACTGAAGCTTTCTTT.